These T cell receptor beta chains were read from a single sample in a study of neurological immune-mediated disorders. TCRdb re-called the 5' RACE reads through MiXCR, storing one row per CDR3 protein. Of around 50,000 distinct CDR3 sequences detected, around 4% appear once; the ten largest clones hold under 8.5%. The specimen was PBMCs. The source of these receptors is a man aged 60 to 75 with multiple sclerosis. The CDR3 runs from the conserved cysteine through the conserved F or W. The D gene is left open where the match is weak. Expanded clones are given a class, and other clones once, few, many or no size at all.

d_call | clone_size | j_call | v_call | cdr3_nt | cdr3_aa
TRBD1 | many | TRBJ1-2 | TRBV20-1 | TGCAGTGCGCCGGGACAGGGGGCAAGTTATGGCTACACCTTC | CSAPGQGASYGYTF
TRBD1 | many | TRBJ2-2 | TRBV9 | TGTGCCAGCAGCAGGGGGCGAACCGGGGAGCTGTTTTTT | CASSRGRTGELFF
NA | many | TRBJ2-7 | TRBV20-1 | TGCAGTGCTAGAGTTGTTAGCGAGCAGTACTTC | CSARVVSEQYF
NA | many | TRBJ2-3 | TRBV20-1 | TGCAGTGCTAGAGTTCCTGGCCCAGATACGCAGTATTTT | CSARVPGPDTQYF
NA | many | TRBJ2-2 | TRBV27 | TGTGCCAGCACCAATTTGAGGGCACCGAACACCGGGGAGCTGTTTTTT | CASTNLRAPNTGELFF
NA | few | TRBJ2-1 | TRBV24-1 | TGTGCCACCAGTGACCCGGGACCCTGGGGAAATGAGCAGTTCTTC | CATSDPGPWGNEQFF
NA | many | TRBJ2-3 | TRBV11-1 | TGTGCCAGCAGCTTACCAGATACGCAGTATTTT | CASSLPDTQYF
NA | many | TRBJ1-4 | TRBV5-6 | TGTGCCAGCAGCTTAACTAATGAAAAACTGTTTTTT | CASSLTNEKLFF
TRBD2 | NA | TRBJ2-1 | TRBV20-1 | TGCAGTGCCTTCGCGGGAGTGAAGAATGAGCAGTTCTTC | CSAFAGVKNEQFF
TRBD1 | many | TRBJ2-3 | TRBV5-1 | TGCGCCAGCAGCCCCGCCGCAGGGGGGCAGTATTTT | CASSPAAGGQYF
TRBD2 | many | TRBJ2-3 | TRBV6-1 | TGTGCCAGCCTAGTTTTACTAGCGGTTCCGGGTACGCAGTATTTT | CASLVLLAVPGTQYF
NA | NA | TRBJ2-3 | TRBV5-1 | TGCGCCAGCAGCCCGGTCGCAGGGGACACAGATACGCAGTATTTT | CASSPVAGDTDTQYF
NA | many | TRBJ2-1 | TRBV7-9 | TGTGCCAGCAGTGGGCGGGAGCAGTTCTTC | CASSGREQFF
NA | many | TRBJ1-2 | TRBV5-6 | TGTGCCAGCAGCTTCCGGTTGGGGACCTATGGCTACACCTTC | CASSFRLGTYGYTF
TRBD2 | many | TRBJ2-7 | TRBV5-6 | TGTGCCAGCAGCTGGGGGCCCCTTAGCGGGGGAAGCTCCTACGAGCAGTACTTC | CASSWGPLSGGSSYEQYF
NA | many | TRBJ1-1 | TRBV20-1 | TGCAGTGCTAGAGATCAAGGGGCGCGGACTGAAGCTTTCTTT | CSARDQGARTEAFF
NA | many | TRBJ1-2 | TRBV28 | TGTGCCAGCAGTCTATCGGTTGGGGCTAACTATGGCTACACCTTC | CASSLSVGANYGYTF
NA | many | TRBJ2-1 | TRBV5-1 | TGCGCCAGCAGGGAAAGGCGGGGAGGAGAGCAGTTCTTC | CASRERRGGEQFF
TRBD2 | many | TRBJ2-3 | TRBV7-2 | TGTGCCAGCAGCCCCCGGACTAGCGGGAACACAGATACGCAGTATTTT | CASSPRTSGNTDTQYF
NA | NA | TRBJ2-5 | TRBV28 | TGTGCCAGCAGTCCAGAGAGACAGACCCAGTACTTC | CASSPERQTQYF
TRBD1 | many | TRBJ1-5 | TRBV12-3/TRBV12-4 | TGTGCCAGCAGTCCAAACAGGGGCGGTAGCAATCAGCCCCAGCATTTT | CASSPNRGGSNQPQHF
TRBD1 | few | TRBJ2-3 | TRBV20-1 | TGCAGTGCCGCAGGGGGAGCTACTAGCACAGATACGCAGTATTTT | CSAAGGATSTDTQYF
NA | many | TRBJ1-1 | TRBV7-2 | TGTGCCAGCAGCTTTGGAGGGGTGAACACTGAAGCTTTCTTT | CASSFGGVNTEAFF
NA | many | TRBJ1-2 | TRBV10-3 | TGTGCCACCCCAGGGCAGCGGGGGACGGCTGGCTACACCTTC | CATPGQRGTAGYTF
TRBD1 | many | TRBJ1-4 | TRBV4-2 | TGTGCCAGCAGACCTCAGGGGGAAACTAATGAAAAACTGTTTTTT | CASRPQGETNEKLFF
NA | many | TRBJ2-2 | TRBV12-3/TRBV12-4 | TGTGCCAGCAGTCCCGGGACCACGAGGACCGGGGAGCTGTTTTTT | CASSPGTTRTGELFF
NA | many | TRBJ1-1 | TRBV29-1 | TGCAGCGTAATCAGGGGCCTCACTGAAGCTTTCTTT | CSVIRGLTEAFF
NA | many | TRBJ2-5 | TRBV20-1 | TGCAGTGCTGGAGGGGGGGCAGAGACCCAGTACTTC | CSAGGGAETQYF
TRBD1 | many | TRBJ2-2 | TRBV5-1 | TGCGCCAGCAGCTTCTCCAGGGGGCGCGGCACCGGGGAGCTGTTTTTT | CASSFSRGRGTGELFF
NA | many | TRBJ2-1 | TRBV20-1 | TGCAGTGCTAGAGTGGTGCGGCGGTTTAAAAGCTCCTACAATGAGCAGTTCTTC | CSARVVRRFKSSYNEQFF
TRBD2 | medium-sized | TRBJ2-7 | TRBV6-5 | TGTGCCAGCAGTAGCGGGGGCCTCTCCTACGAGCAGTACTTC | CASSSGGLSYEQYF
NA | few | TRBJ2-7 | TRBV20-1 | TGCAGTGCTGCCCCGGGAGTCTCCTACGAGCAGTACTTC | CSAAPGVSYEQYF
NA | many | TRBJ2-3 | TRBV12-3/TRBV12-4 | TGTGCCAGCAGTTTTCTGAGGGAAGGCACAGATACGCAGTATTTT | CASSFLREGTDTQYF
NA | many | TRBJ1-1 | TRBV20-1 | TGCAGTGCTAGAGATACGGGGTTTATTGAGGCTTTCTTT | CSARDTGFIEAFF
NA | many | TRBJ2-1 | TRBV9 | TGTGCCAGCAGCCTCCGCCTAGGGACTGGGACTCAGAGCTCCTACAATGAGCAGTTCTTC | CASSLRLGTGTQSSYNEQFF
TRBD1 | many | TRBJ1-1 | TRBV7-9 | TGTGCCAGCAGCCCCGGGACAGGGGGCGGTCTGAACACTGAAGCTTTCTTT | CASSPGTGGGLNTEAFF
NA | many | TRBJ2-2 | TRBV6-5 | TGTGCCAGCAGTCAATTCACCGGGGAGCTGTTTTTT | CASSQFTGELFF
NA | many | TRBJ1-2 | TRBV5-1 | TGCGCCAGCAGCTTTCAGACGGGTACCCCTCTTGGCTACACCTTC | CASSFQTGTPLGYTF
NA | many | TRBJ1-1 | TRBV12-3/TRBV12-4 | TGTGCCAGCCTTAGGGGGGGGACTGAAGCTTTCTTT | CASLRGGTEAFF
TRBD2 | few | TRBJ2-3 | TRBV20-1 | TGCAGTGCTAGCGGGGGGTCGGTCACAGATACGCAGTATTTT | CSASGGSVTDTQYF
TRBD2 | few | TRBJ2-3 | TRBV2 | TGTGCCAGCAGTCTGGGACTAGCGAAGGGCACAGATACGCAGTATTTT | CASSLGLAKGTDTQYF